One and the same sample provided the 21 T cell receptor beta chains below, sequenced in a study of CD8 T cells in Susac syndrome. Random hexamers were used to reverse transcribe an amount of 0.5 to 1 ug RNA. Via MiXCR, TCRdb re-called the immunoSEQ multiplex PCR reads, giving one row per CDR3 protein. The table includes hundreds of thousands of distinct CDR3 sequences, approximately 95% detected once. The source material was CD4+ T cells from PBMCs. These receptors all come from a human donor with multiple sclerosis.

The chain carries TRBV29-1 and TRBJ2-3; 7 nucleotides line up with TRBD1. CDR1 is SQVTM and CDR2 is ANQGSEA in the germline V gene. V shed 7 bases, J shed 4 bases, and the junction held 5 bases outside the gene matches. The CDR3 covers 12 residues. The CDR3, as DNA: TGCAGCGGTACGACAGGGCCAGATACGCAGTATTTT. Translated, it gives CSGTTGPDTQYF.

V gene TRBV25-1 combines with J gene TRBJ1-2; D is undetermined. This CDR3 comprises 11 residues. V lost 4 bases, J lost 8 bases, and 8 bases lay in between. Germline V gives CDR1 MGHDK, CDR2 SYGVNS. Here the CDR3 DNA reads TGTGCCAGCAGTGCCGCGACGGGCTACACCTTC. Encoded protein: CASSAATGYTF.

CDR3 in amino acids: CAWSVQGPVHEQYF. Here the CDR3 DNA reads TGTGCCTGGAGTGTTCAGGGCCCAGTCCACGAGCAGTACTTC. J is TRBJ2-7 and V is TRBV30, with a tentative D call TRBD1 (5 bases). The CDR3 contains 14 residues. V was trimmed by 0 bases and J by 5 bases, leaving 14 bases between them. CDR1 and CDR2 from the germline V gene are GTSNPN and SVGIG (reference sequence).

The rearrangement joins TRBV25-1 to TRBJ2-7; TRBD1 aligns across 8 bases. Germline V gives CDR1 MGHDK, CDR2 SYGVNS. CDR3 length: 16 residues. V gave up 3 bases and J gave up 3 bases; unmatched junction bases: 10. For the CDR3, the DNA is TGTGCCAGCAGTGACACGACAGGGGCCAAGCTCTACGAGCAGTACTTC. This encodes CASSDTTGAKLYEQYF.

The J gene is TRBJ2-1, the V gene TRBV4-1; maybe TRBD2 (7 bases). The germline V gene has CDR1 MGHRA and CDR2 YSYEKL. This CDR3 contains 15 residues. V lost 0 bases and J lost 8, with 14 bases in between. CDR3 region: CASSQDRGGRDEQFF. CDR3 bases: TGCGCCAGCAGCCAAGATCGAGGGGGGAGGGATGAGCAGTTCTTC.

V and J are TRBV30 and TRBJ2-6; a weak D match, TRBD1 (6 bases). Germline V gives CDR1 GTSNPN, CDR2 SVGIG (reference sequence). The CDR3 is 19 residues long. V gave up 0 bases and J gave up 1 base, with 19 bases separating them. The CDR3 loop reads CAWSVRKGYRDSGANVLTF. In nucleotides, the CDR3 is TGTGCCTGGAGTGTACGTAAGGGCTACAGGGATTCTGGGGCCAACGTCCTGACTTTC.

The CDR3 nucleotides are TGTGCCAGCAGTTTGTCGGGACTAGCGGAGGACATTCAGTACTTC. This translates into CASSLSGLAEDIQYF. V gene TRBV28 combines with J gene TRBJ2-4; 11 bases match TRBD2. The CDR3 has 15 amino acids. V gave up 3 bases and J gave up 8 bases; unmatched junction bases: 6. Per germline, CDR1 MDHEN and CDR2 SYDVKM.

The chain employs TRBV20-1 and TRBJ2-1; 8 bases align to TRBD2. CDR3 size: 17 residues. The V and J ends lost 3 bases and 1 base, in that order; junction bases with no gene match: 11. Germline CDR1 reads DFQATT; CDR2 reads SNEGSKA (reference sequence). This CDR3 is CSARRRSGGPSYNEQFF. DNA of the CDR3: TGCAGTGCTAGGAGGCGCTCGGGGGGGCCGTCCTACAATGAGCAGTTCTTC.

The chain links TRBV14 to TRBJ1-2, with TRBD1 as a possible D gene (6 bases). The ends were cut back, 4 bases at V and 5 bases at J, with 20 bases in the middle. This CDR3 comprises 16 residues. Germline lookup yields CDR1 SGHDN and CDR2 FVKESK. The CDR3, as DNA: TGTGCCAGCAGCCCCCTCCCCTCAGGGGTAGGGTATGGCTACACCTTC. This sequence encodes CASSPLPSGVGYGYTF. The full variable domain, rest sourced from reference TRBV14 and TRBJ1-2, is EAGVTQFPSHSVIEKGQTVTLRCDPISGHDNLYWYRRVMGKEIKFLLHFVKESKQDESGMPNNRFLAERTGGTYSTLKVQPAELEDSGVYFCASSPLPSGVGYGYTFGSGTRLTVV.

The CDR3 region has the DNA TGTGCCAGCAGCCGATTTAGCGAGGGCTTGGGGGAGACCCAGTACTTC. Protein product: CASSRFSEGLGETQYF. The V call is TRBV7-2, the J call TRBJ2-5; weak D call: TRBD2 (5 bases). The CDR3 is made up of 16 amino acids. Trimming pared 5 bases from V and 5 bases from J, leaving 21 bases between. Per germline, CDR1 SGHTA and CDR2 FQGNSA.

The chain joins TRBV20-1 to TRBJ1-5; TRBD1 aligns across 7 bases. The CDR3 length is 14 residues. Germline V gene lookup returns CDR1 DFQATT and CDR2 SNEGSKA (reference sequence). V gave up 6 bases and J gave up 0 bases; unmatched junction bases: 5. CDR3 sequence (DNA): TGCAGTGCGTCACAGGGGAATAGCAATCAGCCCCAGCATTTT. Translated: CSASQGNSNQPQHF.

This clonotype appeared once. The gene calls are TRBV7-2 and TRBJ1-6, with 8 positions matching TRBD1. The CDR3 length is 13 residues. Trimming removed 4 bases from V and 9 bases from J; junction bases left unmatched: 2. Germline V CDR1 and CDR2: SGHTA, FQGNSA. The CDR3 here is CASSYDRGSPLHF. In nucleotides, the CDR3 is TGTGCCAGCAGCTACGACAGGGGTTCACCCCTCCACTTT.

The chain carries TRBV2 and TRBJ2-1, with D possibly matching TRBD1 (5 bases). Germline values: CDR1 SNHLY, CDR2 FYNNEI. This CDR3 has 12 residues. The V end lost 6 bases, the J end lost 7 bases, and 10 bases lay between the germline ends. DNA of the CDR3: TGTGCCAGCAGAGTGACAGCTAATGAGCAGTTCTTC. Translation: CASRVTANEQFF. Supplemented by reference TRBV2 and TRBJ2-1, the full variable domain reads EPEVTQTPSHQVTQMGQEVILRCVPISNHLYFYWYRQILGQKVEFLVSFYNNEISEKSEIFDDQFSVERPDGSNFTLKIRSTKLEDSAMYFCASRVTANEQFFGPGTRLTVL.

This chain links TRBV20-1 with TRBJ2-7; 10 bases map to TRBD2. CDR1 is DFQATT and CDR2 is SNEGSKA in the germline V gene (reference sequence). This CDR3 region has 14 residues. V dropped 5 bases and J dropped 0; count of bases not matched to a gene: 4. The chain's CDR3 is CSALAGESSYEQYF. The CDR3 DNA sequence: TGCAGTGCTCTAGCGGGGGAGAGCTCCTACGAGCAGTACTTC.

This clonotype showed up just once. The DNA for the CDR3 is TGTGCCAGCAATCTGCAGGGCGGTAGAGCCTATGGCTACACCTTC. Its translation is CASNLQGGRAYGYTF. V is TRBV28 and J is TRBJ1-2; tentative D call: TRBD1 (5 bases). Trimming removed 7 bases from V and 4 bases from J, with 19 bases in between. The CDR3 loop spans 15 amino acids. Germline CDR1 reads MDHEN; CDR2 reads SYDVKM.

This chain links TRBV4-2 with TRBJ2-7; no definite D call. The germline CDR1 and CDR2 sequences are LGHNA and YNFKEQ. The CDR3 covers 15 residues. V lost 1 base to trimming and J lost 2 bases, with 12 bases between them. The CDR3 loop is CASSQVGGRPYEQYF. The CDR3 nucleotides read TGTGCCAGCAGCCAAGTTGGTGGCCGCCCCTACGAGCAGTACTTC.

The chain combines TRBV7-2 with TRBJ2-7; D not certain. CDR1 and CDR2 (germline): SGHTA, FQGNSA. The CDR3 loop spans 14 amino acids. V lost 0 bases and J 4 bases, leaving 10 bases between the germline ends. CDR3 loop: CASSLAGRLYEQYF. The CDR3 region has the DNA TGTGCCAGCAGCTTAGCGGGCCGTCTATACGAGCAGTACTTC.

The chain is built from TRBV28 and TRBJ2-7; TRBD2 is a possible D gene (7 bases). Trimming stripped 11 bases from V and 10 bases from J, with 21 bases between. The CDR3 has 12 residues. Germline CDR1 reads MDHEN; CDR2 reads SYDVKM. CDR3 amino acids: CAWGAGVGNQYF. The CDR3 DNA follows: TGTGCCTGGGGGGCGGGAGTAGGTAATCAGTACTTC.

The chain is built from TRBV7-3 and TRBJ2-1; perhaps TRBD2 as D (6 bases). Germline V gene data show CDR1 as SGHTA and CDR2 as FQGTGA. Trimming left V 5 bases short and J 1 base short, with 12 bases between. CDR3 length equals 15 residues. CDR3 DNA sequence: TGTGCCAGCAGCCCTTCTAGCGAATCCTACAATGAGCAGTTCTTC. This codes for CASSPSSESYNEQFF.

CDR3 sequence (DNA): TGTGCCAGCAGCTTAGCTGACAGGGACTATATCTACGAGCAGTACTTC. It is translated as CASSLADRDYIYEQYF. V gene TRBV7-9 combines with J gene TRBJ2-7; D assignment may be TRBD1 or TRBD2 (7 bases each). The length of the CDR3 is 16 residues. Germline V gene lookup returns CDR1 SEHNR and CDR2 FQNEAQ (reference sequence). V was clipped by 0 bases and J by 3 bases, with 15 bases between them.

V usage is TRBV29-1 and J usage is TRBJ2-4, with 8 bases lining up with TRBD2. Germline V CDR1 and CDR2: SQVTM, ANQGSEA. The CDR3 totals 16 residues. The J segment lost 0 bases and the V segment lost 4 bases, leaving 8 bases of the junction unmatched. The DNA of the CDR3 is TGCAGCGTTGGCCCTCCGGGGGGGTCAGCCAAAAACATTCAGTACTTC. This translates into CSVGPPGGSAKNIQYF.